This entry describes one TCR beta chain. The treatment here: some 20 received Ad26.COV2.S at low or high dose, single or two shots; roughly five received placebo; per-sample allocation not given. Each sample was drawn 63 days after the first injection (of vaccine or placebo). This sample is drawn from a study of Ad26.COV2.S vaccination and SARS-CoV-2 variants. This table comes from immunoSEQ multiplex PCR, and its TCRdb copy is limited to in-frame clones, with some not included. Of some 460,000 clones in the sample, around 89% are singletons; the top ten hold 1.5% to 2%. Here the sequenced sample was peripheral blood, taken in a trial of Ad26.COV2.S vaccine versus placebo. This sequence was found in a person aged 18-60 years who received the Ad26.COV2.S COVID-19 vaccine or a placebo.

CDR3: CASRGAGETQYF. Written as DNA, the CDR3 is TGTGCCAGCCGCGGGGCCGGGGAGACCCAGTACTTC. The chain joins TRBV6-5 to TRBJ2-5, with D possibly TRBD2 on 6 matching bases. Germline V gene data show CDR1 as MNHEY and CDR2 as SVGAGI. With 8 bases removed from V and 5 bases from J, the gap between germline ends came to 12 bases. There are 12 residues in the CDR3.